The entry that follows covers one T cell receptor (beta chain) sequence. The CDR3 length is 14 residues. Losses at the gene ends were 4 bases for V and 6 bases for J; bases not matched to a gene: 9. The germline gives CDR1 SGHRS, CDR2 YFSETQ. The record originates from a study of blood T cell repertoires in COVID-19. Study-level information: PBMCs, B-cell-depleted T cells, or T cells were the source of the cDNA or gDNA that made up the material.

The data were produced by immunoSEQ multiplex PCR, yet TCRdb's version contains in-frame clones alone and is incomplete. The table shows 150,000 to 200,000 clones, with 83% occurring only once. The genes are TRBV5-1 and TRBJ1-2; 7 bases match TRBD1. Sequenced material: peripheral blood. This receptor was taken from a woman aged 40-49 years with acute or convalescent COVID-19. DNA for the CDR3: TGCGCCAGCAGCAGGGACAGCCCCGCCGATGGCTACACCTTC. Its protein is CASSRDSPADGYTF.